Below are 29 T cell receptor beta chains sequenced from a single sample in a study of shared clonotypes between healthy human individuals. Sequencing was performed with immunoSEQ multiplex PCR; in TCRdb, only in-frame clones are kept and a portion is missing. The sample holds over a million clones, approximately 98.5% seen once. The sample taken for sequencing was naive CD4+ T cells sorted from blood. The subset was: CD45RA+ positively selected. The receptors were sampled from a man aged 30 to 45 in good health.

This sequence joins TRBV7-6 and TRBJ2-5; D is ambiguous. This CDR3 spans 11 amino acids. CDR1 and CDR2 (germline): SGHVS, FNYEAQ. Trimming left V 3 bases short and J 9 bases short, with 8 bases between. The CDR3 spells CASSFSKAQYF. The CDR3 region has the DNA TGTGCCAGCAGCTTTTCAAAGGCCCAGTACTTC.

This chain uses TRBV29-1 with TRBJ1-4; D gene unclear. The CDR3 loop spans 12 amino acids. The V and J ends lost 6 bases and 2 bases respectively, with 7 bases between them. CDR1 and CDR2 (germline): SQVTM, ANQGSEA. The CDR3 DNA reads as TGCAGCGTGAAGACGACTAATGAAAAACTGTTTTTT. It codes for CSVKTTNEKLFF. The entire variable domain, with the rest obtained from reference TRBV29-1 and TRBJ1-4, is as follows: SAVISQKPSRDICQRGTSLTIQCQVDSQVTMMFWYRQQPGQSLTLIATANQGSEATYESGFVIDKFPISRPNLTFSTLTVSNMSPEDSSIYLCSVKTTNEKLFFGSGTQLSVL.

CDR3 DNA sequence: TGCAGCGCAAAGACGGGATCCCATGAGCAGTTCTTC. Translating gives CSAKTGSHEQFF. J is TRBJ2-1 and V is TRBV29-1; D may be TRBD2 (5 bases). This CDR3 is 12 amino acids long. The ends were cut back, 7 bases at V and 8 bases at J, with 15 bases in the middle. In germline, CDR1 is SQVTM, CDR2 ANQGSEA.

Points on this clone: The junction does not match germline at one end; this may be a read error. The chain links TRBV6-1 to TRBJ2-5; tentative D call: TRBD1 (5 bases). The V gene's germline CDR1 is MNHNS and CDR2 SASEGT. The CDR3 totals 15 residues. CDR3 loop: CASSDSGAGSETQYF. For the CDR3, the DNA is TGTGCTAGCAGTGATTCGGGCGCAGGGTCAGAGACCCAGTACTTC.

The rearrangement uses TRBV7-8 and TRBJ2-2; 7 bases agree with TRBD2. Germline V gene sequence: CDR1 SGHVS, CDR2 FQNEAQ. CDR3 length equals 15 residues. The V and J ends lost 5 bases and 3 bases, in that order; junction bases with no gene match: 6. The CDR3 bases are TGTGCCAGCAGCCCAGGACTAGTAGACACCGGGGAGCTGTTTTTT. Amino acids: CASSPGLVDTGELFF.

The chain is built from TRBV5-4 and TRBJ2-5; TRBD2 matches 8 bases. CDR1 is SGHNT and CDR2 is YYREEE in the germline V gene (reference sequence). Trimming took 3 bases from V and 2 from J; bases not matched to a gene: 6. The CDR3 has 15 amino acids. For the CDR3, the DNA is TGTGCCAGCAGCTCGGGACTAGTGGGGCAAGAGACCCAGTACTTC. Translating gives CASSSGLVGQETQYF.

The CDR3 DNA sequence: TGTGCCAGCAGCCTGGGACAGGGACAATCCAATGAGCAGTTCTTC. This codes for CASSLGQGQSNEQFF. The chain has TRBV7-9 and TRBJ2-1, with 9 bases aligning to TRBD1. CDR1 and CDR2 (germline): SEHNR, FQNEAQ (reference sequence). There are 15 residues in the CDR3. Losses at the gene ends were 5 bases for V and 6 bases for J; bases not matched to a gene: 8.

The chain uses TRBV27 and TRBJ1-3; no clear D gene. The germline V and J ends were trimmed by 6 bases and 4 bases, with 22 bases remaining between them. The germline gives CDR1 MNHEY, CDR2 SMNVEV (reference sequence). This CDR3 has 17 amino acids. CDR3 nucleotides: TGTGCCAGCAGGCCCCTCTCCAATGAGCCCCTGGGAAACACCATATATTTT. Protein product: CASRPLSNEPLGNTIYF.

Remarks on this clone: Additional DNA sequences in this sample encode the identical CDR3. The chain couples TRBV5-1 to TRBJ2-2; D gene uncertain. Trimming shortened V by 2 bases and J by 6 bases, and 2 bases separated the two germline ends. Germline V gene sequence: CDR1 SGHRS, CDR2 YFSETQ. The CDR3 runs to 11 residues. CDR3 residues: CASSFPGELFF. CDR3 coding DNA: TGCGCCAGCAGCTTCCCCGGGGAGCTGTTTTTT.

The CDR3 protein is CASTSVEAGPPYEQYF. CDR3 coding DNA: TGTGCCAGCACCTCAGTTGAGGCGGGCCCACCCTACGAGCAGTACTTC. This chain connects TRBV9 to TRBJ2-7; TRBD2 might be the D (5 bases). Deletions cut 6 bases from V and 2 bases from J, with 21 bases between. Germline lookup yields CDR1 SGDLS and CDR2 YYNGEE. The CDR3 contains 16 residues.

The chain links TRBV5-1 to TRBJ2-5; 7 bases fit TRBD1. The V segment lost 3 bases and the J segment 3 bases; nucleotides outside the gene matches: 2. In germline, CDR1 is SGHRS, CDR2 YFSETQ. The CDR3 is 13 residues long. DNA of the CDR3: TGCGCCAGCAGCTGGCAGGGGGAAGAGACCCAGTACTTC. Residues: CASSWQGEETQYF.

The rearrangement uses TRBV28 and TRBJ1-2; D unresolved. Germline lookup yields CDR1 MDHEN and CDR2 SYDVKM. Trimming stripped 4 bases from V and 0 bases from J, with 12 bases between. This CDR3 comprises 15 residues. In nucleotides, the CDR3 is TGTGCCAGCAGTTCCATACCAGACGCTAACTATGGCTACACCTTC. It encodes CASSSIPDANYGYTF.

The chain uses TRBV7-8 and TRBJ1-2; D unresolved. This CDR3 has 12 amino acids. Trimming removed 2 bases from V and 4 bases from J, with 5 bases in between. Germline CDR1 reads SGHVS; CDR2 reads FQNEAQ. CDR3 loop: CASSLLPYGYTF. CDR3 DNA: TGTGCCAGCAGCTTATTGCCCTATGGCTACACCTTC. The full variable domain, in which reference TRBV7-8 and TRBJ1-2 provide the parts outside the CDR3, is GAGVSQSPRYKVAKRGQDVALRCDPISGHVSLFWYQQALGQGPEFLTYFQNEAQLDKSGLPSDRFFAERPEGSVSTLKIQRTQQEDSAVYLCASSLLPYGYTFGSGTRLTVV.

As for this clone: In the same sample, other DNA sequences code for this CDR3. The chain's CDR3 is CASSLAGGETQYF. The CDR3 DNA sequence: TGTGCCAGCAGCTTAGCAGGTGGAGAGACCCAGTACTTC. The genes are TRBV13 and TRBJ2-5; no firm D call. This CDR3 has 13 residues. Germline V gene data show CDR1 as PRHDT and CDR2 as FYEKMQ (reference sequence). Trimming left V 1 base short and J 4 bases short, with 7 bases between.

The chain uses TRBV29-1 and TRBJ2-1; D is undetermined. Between the trimmed V and J ends, which lost 3 bases and 0 bases, there was a span of 15 bases. Germline V gives CDR1 SQVTM, CDR2 ANQGSEA. The CDR3 runs to 16 residues. The CDR3 loop is CSVEAFIVSSYNEQFF. CDR3 in DNA: TGCAGCGTTGAGGCATTCATCGTTAGCTCCTACAATGAGCAGTTCTTC.

V gene TRBV7-2 combines with J gene TRBJ2-3; the D is unclear. The germline V gene has CDR1 SGHTA and CDR2 FQGNSA. The CDR3 has 15 residues. V was clipped by 1 base and J by 1 base, with 9 bases between them. The CDR3 spells CASSLGARGTDTQYF. The CDR3 coding sequence is TGTGCCAGCAGCTTAGGGGCTAGGGGCACAGATACGCAGTATTTT. The whole variable domain, remainder taken from reference TRBV7-2 and TRBJ2-3, is GAGVSQSPSNKVTEKGKDVELRCDPISGHTALYWYRQSLGQGLEFLIYFQGNSAPDKSGLPSDRFSAERTGGSVSTLTIQRTQQEDSAVYLCASSLGARGTDTQYFGPGTRLTVL.

The rearrangement links TRBV6-5 to TRBJ2-2; D gene ambiguous. Germline CDR1 is MNHEY and CDR2 is SVGAGI. Trimming stripped 5 bases from V and 5 bases from J, with 12 bases between. The CDR3 totals 14 residues. CDR3 in amino acids: CASSTPFGTGELFF. The DNA for the CDR3 is TGTGCCAGCAGTACGCCCTTTGGAACCGGGGAGCTGTTTTTT.

The chain is built from TRBV7-9 and TRBJ1-5, with D tentatively TRBD1 (6 bases). The CDR3 totals 15 residues. The V gene's germline CDR1 is SEHNR and CDR2 FQNEAQ (reference sequence). V lost 5 bases and J 4 bases, leaving 15 bases between the germline ends. The CDR3 protein is CASSPQGGENQPQHF. The CDR3 nucleotides are TGTGCCAGCAGCCCACAGGGTGGTGAGAATCAGCCCCAGCATTTT.

The J gene is TRBJ2-3, the V gene TRBV6-6, with D uncertain. CDR3 length equals 15 residues. Trimming removed 1 base from V and 5 bases from J, with 13 bases in between. Germline V CDR1 and CDR2: MNHNY, SVGAGI (reference sequence). CDR3 coding DNA: TGTGCCAGCAGTTACTGGCAGCGTTTACTAGATACGCAGTATTTT. Amino acid sequence: CASSYWQRLLDTQYF.

This clone occurred once. V gene TRBV7-2 combines with J gene TRBJ2-5, with 9 positions matching TRBD1. V lost 0 bases to trimming and J lost 4 bases; unmatched junction nucleotides: 12. This CDR3 region has 18 residues. Germline-derived CDR1 and CDR2 are SGHTA and FQGNSA. In nucleotides, the CDR3 is TGTGCCAGCAGCTTAGCTTACAGGGGGCGCCGGCTAAGAGAGACCCAGTACTTC. It yields the protein CASSLAYRGRRLRETQYF.

Regarding this clone: Other DNA sequences of this sample code for an identical CDR3. The chain employs TRBV9 and TRBJ2-7, with 7 bases fitting TRBD2. Germline V CDR1 and CDR2: SGDLS, YYNGEE. V shed 2 bases, J shed 0 bases, and the junction held 5 bases outside the gene matches. The length of the CDR3 is 15 residues. CDR3 in amino acids: CASSVEGGSSYEQYF. The DNA for the CDR3 is TGTGCCAGCAGCGTTGAGGGAGGGAGCTCCTACGAGCAGTACTTC. Complete variable domain (other parts from reference TRBV9 and TRBJ2-7): DSGVTQTPKHLITATGQRVTLRCSPRSGDLSVYWYQQSLDQGLQFLIQYYNGEERAKGNILERFSAQQFPDLHSELNLSSLELGDSALYFCASSVEGGSSYEQYFGPGTRLTVT.

The V gene is TRBV5-1, the J gene TRBJ2-3; no firm D call. The V end was cut by 1 base, the J end by 2 bases, with 5 bases between. Germline lookup yields CDR1 SGHRS and CDR2 YFSETQ. This CDR3 region has 13 residues. This CDR3 reads CASSLPYTDTQYF. Written as DNA, the CDR3 is TGCGCCAGCAGCTTGCCCTACACAGATACGCAGTATTTT.

This clone was seen a single time. In nucleotides, the CDR3 is TGTGCCAGCAGTGAAGTTTGGGCGCACACCTTC. The encoded protein is CASSEVWAHTF. The chain recombines TRBV6-1 with TRBJ1-2; D not resolved. This CDR3 comprises 11 residues. Trimming shortened V by 1 base and J by 12 bases, and 9 bases separated the two germline ends. CDR1 MNHNS and CDR2 SASEGT come from the germline V gene.

In this sample, this clone turned up once. This rearrangement joins TRBV5-6 to TRBJ1-5, with unresolved D. Germline assignment: CDR1 SGHDT and CDR2 YYEEEE. This CDR3 has 14 amino acids. Trimming took off 0 bases at V and 5 bases at J, with 9 bases between the two ends. The CDR3 protein is CASSLAQLDQPQHF. In DNA form, the CDR3 reads TGTGCCAGCAGCTTGGCTCAGCTCGATCAGCCCCAGCATTTT.

V is TRBV14 and J is TRBJ2-7; 7 bases map to TRBD2. The CDR3 contains 16 residues. V lost 0 bases, J lost 3 bases, and 8 bases stayed unmatched. Germline loops: CDR1 SGHDN, CDR2 FVKESK. CDR3 loop: CASSQDVRAGVYEQYF. CDR3 coding DNA: TGTGCCAGCAGCCAAGATGTAAGGGCGGGAGTCTACGAGCAGTACTTC.

The genes are TRBV27 and TRBJ2-7; D remains ambiguous. CDR1 and CDR2 (germline): MNHEY, SMNVEV (reference sequence). The CDR3 covers 16 residues. Trimming stripped 0 bases from V and 2 bases from J, with 14 bases between. Here the CDR3 DNA reads TGTGCCAGCAGTTTATCGAAGGGCCCCGGCCCCTACGAGCAGTACTTC. It encodes CASSLSKGPGPYEQYF.

The rearrangement uses TRBV25-1 and TRBJ1-1; 7 bases fit TRBD1. Germline V gene data show CDR1 as MGHDK and CDR2 as SYGVNS. This CDR3 contains 14 residues. The ends lost 3 bases at V and 7 bases at J; junction bases unmatched: 8. Here the CDR3 DNA reads TGTGCCAGCAGTGATCCAGGGGGATTCGGTGAAGCTTTCTTT. It yields the protein CASSDPGGFGEAFF.

This chain uses TRBV5-1 with TRBJ2-3, with 7 bases aligning to TRBD1. The V gene end was trimmed by 3 bases and the J gene end by 3 bases; junction bases not matched to a gene: 7. This CDR3 comprises 15 residues. The germline gives CDR1 SGHRS, CDR2 YFSETQ. The CDR3 is CASSSTGQITDTQYF. CDR3 DNA sequence: TGCGCCAGCAGCTCTACGGGACAGATAACAGATACGCAGTATTTT.

The rearrangement links TRBV29-1 to TRBJ2-5; D remains ambiguous. Germline V gene data show CDR1 as SQVTM and CDR2 as ANQGSEA. Trimming took 1 base from V and 5 from J, leaving 17 bases between them. This CDR3 comprises 15 residues. The CDR3 region has the DNA TGCAGCGTTGAAGCGTCAAACCTACGTACGGAGACCCAGTACTTC. Its protein is CSVEASNLRTETQYF.